The following is a T cell receptor (beta chain) sequence with its context. The antigen is not known. These data originate in a study of T cell responses to AZD1222 COVID-19 vaccine. Points from the study as a whole: Elevations in Spike-specific TCR breadth and depth followed administration of two AZD1222 doses. Most donors were white British and more were female, and clonal diversity was possibly underestimated. Baseline seropositives among AZD1222 recipients totaled only five or six.

Using immunoSEQ multiplex PCR, the repertoire was profiled, and TCRdb retains in-frame clones only, with some absent. Among 150,000 to 200,000 clones listed, about 90% were seen once. Germline V lookup: CDR1 GTSNPN, CDR2 SVGIG (reference sequence). The V gene end was trimmed by 5 bases and the J gene end by 1 base; junction bases not matched to a gene: 4. The length of the CDR3 is 14 residues. This TCR derives from an adult in good health. Here the sequenced sample was peripheral blood, taken on day 0 of AZD1222 vaccination. The V gene is TRBV30, the J gene TRBJ1-5, with 8 bases fitting TRBD1. The chain's CDR3 is CAWDRGLSNQPQHF. The CDR3, as DNA: TGTGCCTGGGACAGGGGATTGAGCAATCAGCCCCAGCATTTT. The variable domain in full, with the rest retrieved from reference TRBV30 and TRBJ1-5, is SQTIHQWPATLVQPVGSPLSLECTVEGTSNPNLYWYRQAAGRGLQLLFYSVGIGQISSEVPQNLSASRPQDRQFILSSKKLLLSDSGFYLCAWDRGLSNQPQHFGDGTRLSIL.